This T cell receptor beta chain came from a study of cytomegalovirus exposure and HLA in healthy donors. The study, taken as a whole, reports: Researchers reportedly found TCR beta sequences accurately predicted most subjects' HLA-A and HLA-B alleles. Later on, a genetic analysis was performed. It linked a missense variant in DCLRE1C with V- and J-gene trimming of TCR beta.

PCR amplification relied on 60 Vbeta primers (plus 13 Jbeta primers). Here immunoSEQ multiplex PCR was the method, and the copy in TCRdb shows in-frame clones only, minus some. Of 250,000 or so clones in the sample, under 90% were seen once. This clone was observed once. No antigen is known for it. The specimen sequenced was PBMCs. The TCR originated in a human donor in good health.

CDR3 DNA: TGTGCCAGCAGATCCCGGGACAGTATATGGCCCCAGCATTTT. It codes for CASRSRDSIWPQHF. The J gene is TRBJ1-5, the V gene TRBV6-1; 7 bases are shared with TRBD1. V shed 6 bases, J shed 9 bases, and the junction held 11 bases outside the gene matches. Germline assignment: CDR1 MNHNS and CDR2 SASEGT. CDR3 size: 14 residues.